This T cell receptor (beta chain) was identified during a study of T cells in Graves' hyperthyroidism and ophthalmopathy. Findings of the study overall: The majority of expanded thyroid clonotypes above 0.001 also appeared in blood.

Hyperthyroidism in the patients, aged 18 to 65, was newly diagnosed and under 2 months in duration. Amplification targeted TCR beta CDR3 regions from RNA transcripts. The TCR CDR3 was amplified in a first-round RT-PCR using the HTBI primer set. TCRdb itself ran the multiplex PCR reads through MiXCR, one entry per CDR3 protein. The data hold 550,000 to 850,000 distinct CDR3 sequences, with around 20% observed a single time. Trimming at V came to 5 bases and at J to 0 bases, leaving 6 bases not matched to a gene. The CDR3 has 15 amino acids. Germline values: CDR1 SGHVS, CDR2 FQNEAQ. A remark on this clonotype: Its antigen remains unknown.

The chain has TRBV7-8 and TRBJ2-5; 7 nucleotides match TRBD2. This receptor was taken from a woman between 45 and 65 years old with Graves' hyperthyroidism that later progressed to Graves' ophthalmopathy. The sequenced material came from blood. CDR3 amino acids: CASSPAGSYQETQYF. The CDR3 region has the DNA TGTGCCAGCAGCCCAGCGGGGTCGTACCAAGAGACCCAGTACTTC. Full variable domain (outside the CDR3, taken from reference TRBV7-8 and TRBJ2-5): GAGVSQSPRYKVAKRGQDVALRCDPISGHVSLFWYQQALGQGPEFLTYFQNEAQLDKSGLPSDRFFAERPEGSVSTLKIQRTQQEDSAVYLCASSPAGSYQETQYFGPGTRLLVL.